This T cell receptor (beta chain) was sequenced during a study of human T cells and chemical hapten exposure. V shed 5 bases, J shed 9 bases, and the junction held 7 bases outside the gene matches. Germline CDR1 MNHEY, CDR2 SMNVEV (reference sequence). The CDR3 totals 14 residues. TCRdb reprocessed the RACE reads via MiXCR and lists one record per CDR3 protein. The table includes 85,000 to 100,000 distinct CDR3 sequences, roughly a quarter detected once. Time point in this sample: patch test 3, about 24 weeks after DPC sensitization. Stated treatment: therapeutic diphenylcyclopropenone sensitization with weekly scalp DPC.

Material: whole blood, obtained in connection with sensitization to the hapten diphenylcyclopropenone (DPC). The genes are TRBV27 and TRBJ1-6, with 7 bases lining up with TRBD1. This TCR came from a man aged 35 to 55 with alopecia areata. Some clones in this sample may be carry-over from other donors' samples. The CDR3 loop reads CASSPGTGASPLHF. The CDR3 DNA is TGTGCCAGCAGTCCGGGAACAGGGGCTTCACCCCTCCACTTT.